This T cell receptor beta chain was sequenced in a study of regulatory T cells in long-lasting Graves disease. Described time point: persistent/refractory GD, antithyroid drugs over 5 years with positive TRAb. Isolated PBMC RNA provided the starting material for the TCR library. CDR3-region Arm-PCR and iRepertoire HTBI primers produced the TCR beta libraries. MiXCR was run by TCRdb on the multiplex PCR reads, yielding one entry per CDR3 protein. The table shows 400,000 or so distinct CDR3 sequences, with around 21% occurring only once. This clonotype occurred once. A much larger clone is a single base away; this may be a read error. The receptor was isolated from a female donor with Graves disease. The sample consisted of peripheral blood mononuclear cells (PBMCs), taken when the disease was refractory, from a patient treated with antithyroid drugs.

The CDR3 DNA sequence: TGTGCCAGCAGCCAAGGGACAGTCTACTACGAGCAGTACTTC. As protein: CASSQGTVYYEQYF. V is TRBV3-1 and J is TRBJ2-7, with TRBD1 as a possible D gene (6 bases). V was pared by 1 base and J by 3 bases, with 10 bases between. Germline values: CDR1 LGHDT, CDR2 YNNKEL (reference sequence). The CDR3 has 14 amino acids.